The present entry profiles one T cell receptor (beta chain) with its context. The data are from a study of blood T cell repertoires in COVID-19. In the study overall: Sites across the United States, Italy and Spain contributed samples from acute and convalescent COVID-19.

Clones were sequenced by immunoSEQ multiplex PCR, and TCRdb holds only the in-frame ones, with some missing. The table shows more than 250,000 clones, with approximately 90% occurring only once. Participant ages covered roughly 18 to 89 years across 20 to 30 US areas. Cohorts were based on clinical histories the participants reported. Germline V gene data show CDR1 as DFQATT and CDR2 as SNEGSKA (reference sequence). CDR3 length: 11 amino acids. V dropped 5 bases and J dropped 6 bases, with 10 bases sitting between them. The sample comprised PBMCs or T cells enriched from blood (not recorded which). This TCR came from a woman between 40 and 50 years old with acute COVID-19. The chain employs TRBV20-1 and TRBJ1-1; D is unresolved. The CDR3 sequence is CSAGQVPEAFF. As DNA, the CDR3 is TGCAGTGCTGGCCAGGTTCCTGAAGCTTTCTTT.